This T cell receptor (beta chain) is drawn from a study of control samples from healthy donors and cancer patients. Data came from immunoSEQ multiplex PCR; TCRdb stores just in-frame clones and leaves some out. In the table there are 100,000 or so clones, roughly 90% of which are singletons. This sequence was found in a man younger than 45 in good health. Input material: blood.

The CDR3 DNA follows: TGTGCCAGCAGCTTGTTACAGGTTTATCGTACTGAAGCTTTCTTT. Translating gives CASSLLQVYRTEAFF. V usage is TRBV5-6 and J usage is TRBJ1-1; a possible D gene is TRBD1 (5 bases). V was pared by 1 base and J by 5 bases, with 15 bases between. Germline CDR1 reads SGHDT; CDR2 reads YYEEEE. The CDR3 consists of 15 residues. Based on the CDR3 plus reference TRBV5-6 and TRBJ1-1, the full variable domain is DAGVTQSPTHLIKTRGQQVTLRCSPKSGHDTVSWYQQALGQGPQFIFQYYEEEERQRGNFPDRFSGHQFPNYSSELNVNALLLGDSALYLCASSLLQVYRTEAFFGQGTRLTVV.